The entry below describes one T cell receptor beta chain. Its cognate antigen is unknown. CD4+ T cells that had been cultured provided DNA sequenced with the Oncomine TCR Beta short-read assay. From the PCR reads, TCRdb called clonotypes with MiXCR, one entry per CDR3 protein. The sample shows some 14,000 distinct CDR3 sequences, roughly 27% of them seen only once. These data are taken from a study of vaccination and CD4 T cells after COVID-19. Noted treatment: roughly ten-day PBMC culture with coronavirus spike peptide pools or control peptides (ViraFEST assay). ViraFEST grew antigen-specific T cells using peptide pools, then sequenced TCRs. Points from the study as a whole: 304 of 307 vaccine-specific clones from convalescent patients were spike mono-reactive.

The CDR3 has 16 amino acids. Trimming removed 5 bases from V and 2 bases from J; junction bases left unmatched: 5. The germline V gene encodes CDR1 LNHDA and CDR2 SQIVND (reference sequence). The chain couples TRBV19 to TRBJ2-7; 14 positions match TRBD2. The source of this sequence is a human donor who received a COVID-19 vaccine. Material: CD4+ T cells from blood, cultured in vitro, obtained before SARS-CoV-2 vaccination. CDR3 nucleotide sequence: TGTGCCAGTAGTCCGGTGACTAGCGGGGGGGCCTACGAGCAGTACTTC. Encoded protein: CASSPVTSGGAYEQYF.